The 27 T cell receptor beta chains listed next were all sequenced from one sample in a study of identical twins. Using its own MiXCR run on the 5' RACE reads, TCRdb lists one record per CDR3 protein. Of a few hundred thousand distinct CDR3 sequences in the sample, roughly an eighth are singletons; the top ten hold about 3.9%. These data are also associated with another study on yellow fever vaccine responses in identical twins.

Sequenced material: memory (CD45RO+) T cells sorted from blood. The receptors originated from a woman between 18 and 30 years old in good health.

The DNA of the CDR3 is TGTGCCAGCAGCCAACGGACGGGGAGCTCCTACGAGCAGTACTTC. Translating it yields CASSQRTGSSYEQYF. The V gene is TRBV4-2, the J gene TRBJ2-7; D perhaps matches TRBD2 (5 bases). V lost 2 bases, J lost 0 bases, and 11 bases lay in between. The germline V gene has CDR1 LGHNA and CDR2 YNFKEQ. The CDR3 spans 15 residues.

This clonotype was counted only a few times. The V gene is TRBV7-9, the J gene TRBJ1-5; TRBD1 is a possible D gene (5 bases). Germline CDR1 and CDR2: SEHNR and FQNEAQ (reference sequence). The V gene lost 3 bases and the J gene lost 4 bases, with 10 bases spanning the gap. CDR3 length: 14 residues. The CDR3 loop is CASSFGGENQPQHF. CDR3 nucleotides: TGTGCCAGCAGCTTTGGGGGTGAGAATCAGCCCCAGCATTTT. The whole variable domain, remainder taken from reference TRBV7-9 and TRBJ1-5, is DTGVSQNPRHKITKRGQNVTFRCDPISEHNRLYWYRQTLGQGPEFLTYFQNEAQLEKSRLLSDRFSAERPKGSFSTLEIQRTEQGDSAMYLCASSFGGENQPQHFGDGTRLSIL.

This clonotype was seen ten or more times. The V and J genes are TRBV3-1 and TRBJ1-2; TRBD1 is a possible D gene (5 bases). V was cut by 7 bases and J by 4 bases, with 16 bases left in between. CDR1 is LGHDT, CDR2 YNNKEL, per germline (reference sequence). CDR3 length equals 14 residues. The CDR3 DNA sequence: TGTGCCAGCACCCCCCGGGGGAGCGTCTATGGCTACACCTTC. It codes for CASTPRGSVYGYTF.

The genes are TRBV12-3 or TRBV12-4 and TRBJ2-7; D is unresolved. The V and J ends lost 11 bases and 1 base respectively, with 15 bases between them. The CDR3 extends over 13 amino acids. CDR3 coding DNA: TGTGCCTGCTCGGCCGTGGGGTCCTACGAGCAGTACTTC. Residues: CACSAVGSYEQYF.

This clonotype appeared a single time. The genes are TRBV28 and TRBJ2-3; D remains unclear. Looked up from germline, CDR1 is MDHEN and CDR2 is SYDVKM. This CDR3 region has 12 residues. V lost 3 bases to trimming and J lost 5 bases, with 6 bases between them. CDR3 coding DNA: TGTGCCAGCAGTTTCGAGATAGATACGCAGTATTTT. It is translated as CASSFEIDTQYF. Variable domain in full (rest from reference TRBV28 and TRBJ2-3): DVKVTQSSRYLVKRTGEKVFLECVQDMDHENMFWYRQDPGLGLRLIYFSYDVKMKEKGDIPEGYSVSREKKERFSLILESASTNQTSMYLCASSFEIDTQYFGPGTRLTVL.

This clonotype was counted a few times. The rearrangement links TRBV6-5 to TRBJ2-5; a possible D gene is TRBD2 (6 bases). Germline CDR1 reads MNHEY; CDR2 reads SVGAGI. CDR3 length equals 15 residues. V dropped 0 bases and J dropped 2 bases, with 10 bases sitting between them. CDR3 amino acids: CASSYSRDSQETQYF. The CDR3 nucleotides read TGTGCCAGCAGTTACTCGAGGGACTCACAAGAGACCCAGTACTTC.

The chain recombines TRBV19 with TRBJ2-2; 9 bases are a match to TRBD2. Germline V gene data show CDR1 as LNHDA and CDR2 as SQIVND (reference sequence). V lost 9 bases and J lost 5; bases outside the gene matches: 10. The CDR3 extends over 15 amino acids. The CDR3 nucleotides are TGTGCCAGCCAACTGGCTAGCGGGGTTACCGGGGAGCTGTTTTTT. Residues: CASQLASGVTGELFF.

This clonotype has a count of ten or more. The CDR3 sequence: CSARGDSNYGYTF. CDR3 bases: TGCAGTGCTAGAGGTGACAGCAACTATGGCTACACCTTC. V is TRBV20-1 and J is TRBJ1-2; D is perhaps TRBD1 (5 bases). Germline V gives CDR1 DFQATT, CDR2 SNEGSKA (reference sequence). This CDR3 has 13 amino acids. Trimming stripped 1 base from V and 2 bases from J, with 8 bases between.

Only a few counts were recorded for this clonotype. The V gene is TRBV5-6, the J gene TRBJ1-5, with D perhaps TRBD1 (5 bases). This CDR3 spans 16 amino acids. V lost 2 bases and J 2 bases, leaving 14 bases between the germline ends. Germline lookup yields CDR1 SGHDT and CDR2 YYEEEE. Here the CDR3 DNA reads TGTGCCAGCAGCTTCGGGGACCGCACGGGCAATCAGCCCCAGCATTTT. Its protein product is CASSFGDRTGNQPQHF.

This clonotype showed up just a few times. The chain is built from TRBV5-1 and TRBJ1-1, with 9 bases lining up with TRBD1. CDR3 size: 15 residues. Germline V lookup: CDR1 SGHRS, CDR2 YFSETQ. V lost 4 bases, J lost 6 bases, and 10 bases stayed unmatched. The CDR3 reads CASSDNAGQGPEAFF. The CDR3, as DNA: TGCGCCAGCAGCGATAACGCCGGACAGGGGCCTGAAGCTTTCTTT. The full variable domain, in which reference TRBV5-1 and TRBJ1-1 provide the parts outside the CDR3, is KAGVTQTPRYLIKTRGQQVTLSCSPISGHRSVSWYQQTPGQGLQFLFEYFSETQRNKGNFPGRFSGRQFSNSRSEMNVSTLELGDSALYLCASSDNAGQGPEAFFGQGTRLTVV.

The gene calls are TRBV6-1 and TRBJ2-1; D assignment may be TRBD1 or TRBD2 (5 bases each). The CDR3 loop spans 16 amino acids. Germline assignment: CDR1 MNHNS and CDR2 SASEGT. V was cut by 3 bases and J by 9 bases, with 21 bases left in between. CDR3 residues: CASSDIPGAYGGEQFF. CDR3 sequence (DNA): TGTGCCAGCAGTGACATCCCCGGGGCCTACGGTGGTGAGCAGTTCTTC.

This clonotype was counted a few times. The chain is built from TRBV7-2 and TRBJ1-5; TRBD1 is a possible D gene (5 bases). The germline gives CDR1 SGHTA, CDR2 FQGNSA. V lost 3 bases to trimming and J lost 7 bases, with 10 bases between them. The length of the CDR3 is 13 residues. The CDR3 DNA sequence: TGTGCCAGCAGCTTGGACATAGGGCAGCCCCAGCATTTT. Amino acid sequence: CASSLDIGQPQHF. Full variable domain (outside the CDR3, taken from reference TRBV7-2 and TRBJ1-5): GAGVSQSPSNKVTEKGKDVELRCDPISGHTALYWYRQSLGQGLEFLIYFQGNSAPDKSGLPSDRFSAERTGGSVSTLTIQRTQQEDSAVYLCASSLDIGQPQHFGDGTRLSIL.

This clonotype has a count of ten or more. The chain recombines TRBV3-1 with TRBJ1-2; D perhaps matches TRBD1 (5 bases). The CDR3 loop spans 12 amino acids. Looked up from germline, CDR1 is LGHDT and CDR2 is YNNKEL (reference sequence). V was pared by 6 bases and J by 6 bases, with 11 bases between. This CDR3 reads CASRGTDNGYTF. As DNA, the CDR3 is TGTGCCAGCAGGGGGACGGATAATGGCTACACCTTC.

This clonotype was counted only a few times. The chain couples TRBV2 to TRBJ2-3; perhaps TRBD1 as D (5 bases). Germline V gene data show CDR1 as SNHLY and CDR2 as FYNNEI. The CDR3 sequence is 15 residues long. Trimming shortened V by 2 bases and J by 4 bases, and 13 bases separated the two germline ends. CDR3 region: CASSENSLGADTQYF. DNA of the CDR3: TGTGCCAGCAGTGAAAATAGCCTAGGGGCAGATACGCAGTATTTT.

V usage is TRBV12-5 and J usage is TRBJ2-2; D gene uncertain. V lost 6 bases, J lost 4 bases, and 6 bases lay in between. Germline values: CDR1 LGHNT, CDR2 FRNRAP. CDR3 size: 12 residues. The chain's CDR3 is CASGLGTGELFF. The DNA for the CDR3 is TGTGCTAGTGGCTTAGGCACCGGGGAGCTGTTTTTT.

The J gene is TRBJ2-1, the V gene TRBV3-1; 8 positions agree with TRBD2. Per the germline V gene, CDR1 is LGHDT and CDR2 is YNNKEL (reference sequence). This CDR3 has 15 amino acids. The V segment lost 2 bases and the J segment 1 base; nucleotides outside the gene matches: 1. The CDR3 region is CASSQLAGSYNEQFF. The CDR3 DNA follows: TGTGCCAGCAGCCAACTAGCGGGTTCCTACAATGAGCAGTTCTTC.

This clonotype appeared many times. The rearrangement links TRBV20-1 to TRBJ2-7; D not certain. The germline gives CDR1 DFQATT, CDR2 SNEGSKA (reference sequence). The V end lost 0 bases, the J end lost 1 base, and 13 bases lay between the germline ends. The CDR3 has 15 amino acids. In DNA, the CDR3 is TGCAGTGCTAGAGATGGGTTCCAGGTATCCTACGAGCAGTACTTC. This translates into CSARDGFQVSYEQYF.

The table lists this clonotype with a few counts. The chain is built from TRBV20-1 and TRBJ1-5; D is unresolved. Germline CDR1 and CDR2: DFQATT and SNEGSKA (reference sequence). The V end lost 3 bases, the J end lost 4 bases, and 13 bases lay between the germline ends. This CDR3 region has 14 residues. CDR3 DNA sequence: TGCAGTGCTAGCCCTGGTCTAAGGAATCAGCCCCAGCATTTT. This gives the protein CSASPGLRNQPQHF.

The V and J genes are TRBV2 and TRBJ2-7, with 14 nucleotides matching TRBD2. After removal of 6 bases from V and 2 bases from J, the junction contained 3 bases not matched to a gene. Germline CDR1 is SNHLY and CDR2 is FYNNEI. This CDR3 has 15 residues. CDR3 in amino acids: CASRGTSGGPYEQYF. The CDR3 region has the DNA TGTGCCAGCAGAGGGACTAGCGGGGGTCCCTACGAGCAGTACTTC.

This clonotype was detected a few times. The CDR3 loop is CASSTNRGTETQYF. The CDR3 DNA reads as TGTGCCAGCAGTACTAACAGGGGAACGGAGACCCAGTACTTC. The chain has TRBV28 and TRBJ2-5, with TRBD1 matching over 7 bases. CDR3 length: 14 amino acids. With 5 bases clipped from V and 5 bases from J, the junction kept 8 bases outside the gene matches. The germline V gene encodes CDR1 MDHEN and CDR2 SYDVKM.

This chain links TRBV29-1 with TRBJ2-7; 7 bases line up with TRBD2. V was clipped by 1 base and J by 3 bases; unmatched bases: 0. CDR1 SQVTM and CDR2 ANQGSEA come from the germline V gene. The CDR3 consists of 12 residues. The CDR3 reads CSVEGGGYEQYF. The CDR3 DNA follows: TGCAGCGTTGAAGGGGGGGGCTACGAGCAGTACTTC.

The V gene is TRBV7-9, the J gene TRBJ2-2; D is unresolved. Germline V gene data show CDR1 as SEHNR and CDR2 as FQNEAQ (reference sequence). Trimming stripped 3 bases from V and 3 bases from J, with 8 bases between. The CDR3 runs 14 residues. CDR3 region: CASSFSIDTGELFF. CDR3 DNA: TGTGCCAGCAGCTTTAGTATTGACACCGGGGAGCTGTTTTTT.

The CDR3 loop is CASSQERSGDSYEQYF. DNA of the CDR3: TGTGCCAGCAGCCAAGAAAGAAGCGGTGACTCCTACGAGCAGTACTTC. The chain combines TRBV4-2 with TRBJ2-7, with TRBD2 as a possible D gene (5 bases). The germline V and J ends were trimmed by 0 bases and 0 bases, with 12 bases remaining between them. Germline-derived CDR1 and CDR2 are LGHNA and YNFKEQ. The CDR3 is made up of 16 amino acids.

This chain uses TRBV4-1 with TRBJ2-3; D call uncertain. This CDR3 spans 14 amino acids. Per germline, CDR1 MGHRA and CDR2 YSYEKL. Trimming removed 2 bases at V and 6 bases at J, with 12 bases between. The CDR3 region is CASSQTYLGDTQYF. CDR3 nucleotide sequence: TGCGCCAGCAGCCAAACATACTTGGGGGATACGCAGTATTTT.

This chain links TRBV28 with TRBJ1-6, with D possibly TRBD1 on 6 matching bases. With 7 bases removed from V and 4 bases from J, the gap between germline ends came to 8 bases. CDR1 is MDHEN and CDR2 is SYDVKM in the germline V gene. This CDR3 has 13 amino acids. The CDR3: CASKDSYNSPLHF. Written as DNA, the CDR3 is TGTGCCAGCAAGGACAGTTATAATTCACCCCTCCACTTT.

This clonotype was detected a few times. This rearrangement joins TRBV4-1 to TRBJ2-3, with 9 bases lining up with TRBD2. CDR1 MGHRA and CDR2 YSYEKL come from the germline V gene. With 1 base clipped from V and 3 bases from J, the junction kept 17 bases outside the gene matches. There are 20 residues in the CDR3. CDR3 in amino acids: CASSQGTRRAGGGVTDTQYF. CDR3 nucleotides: TGCGCCAGCAGCCAAGGTACGCGGAGAGCGGGAGGTGGAGTGACAGATACGCAGTATTTT.

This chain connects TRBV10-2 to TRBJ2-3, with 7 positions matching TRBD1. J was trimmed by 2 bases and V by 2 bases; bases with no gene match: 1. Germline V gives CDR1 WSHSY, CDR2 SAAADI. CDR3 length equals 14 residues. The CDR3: CASSETGDTDTQYF. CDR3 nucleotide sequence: TGCGCCAGCAGTGAGACAGGGGACACAGATACGCAGTATTTT.